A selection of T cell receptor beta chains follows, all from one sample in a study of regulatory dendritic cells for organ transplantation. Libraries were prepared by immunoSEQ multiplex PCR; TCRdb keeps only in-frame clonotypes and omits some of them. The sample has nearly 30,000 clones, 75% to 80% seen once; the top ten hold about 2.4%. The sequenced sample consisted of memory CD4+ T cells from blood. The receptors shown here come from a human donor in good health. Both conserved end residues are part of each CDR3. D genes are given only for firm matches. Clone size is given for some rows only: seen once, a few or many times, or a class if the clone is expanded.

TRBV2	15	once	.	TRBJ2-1	TGTGCCAGCAGTGCGGAGGCGGGATTACGCTATGAGCAGTTCTTC	CASSAEAGLRYEQFF
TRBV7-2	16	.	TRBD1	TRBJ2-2	TGTGCCAGCAGCCGAGTGGGACAGGGGGTCACCGGGGAGCTGTTTTTT	CASSRVGQGVTGELFF
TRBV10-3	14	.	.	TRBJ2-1	TGTGCCATCAGTGAGGCAATCGGAGGCAATGAGCAGTTCTTC	CAISEAIGGNEQFF
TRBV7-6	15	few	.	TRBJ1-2	TGTGCCAGCAGCCCCACAGCAGGGGACCTGAGGGGCTACACCTTC	CASSPTAGDLRGYTF
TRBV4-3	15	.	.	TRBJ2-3	TGCGCCAGCAGCCAGCGGACAGGGAGGGGAGATACGCAGTATTTT	CASSQRTGRGDTQYF
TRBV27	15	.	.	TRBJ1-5	TGTGCCAGCAGTTTATATTCGCGGATCAATCAGCCCCAGCATTTT	CASSLYSRINQPQHF
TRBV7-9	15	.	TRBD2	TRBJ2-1	TGTGCCAGCAGCTTACTAGCGGATAAGTACAATGAGCAGTTCTTC	CASSLLADKYNEQFF
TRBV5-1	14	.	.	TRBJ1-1	TGCGCCAGCAGCTTAGGACAGATGAACACTGAAGCTTTCTTT	CASSLGQMNTEAFF
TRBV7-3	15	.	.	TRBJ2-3	TGTGCCAGCAGCTTATATGCAGGTAGCACAGATACGCAGTATTTT	CASSLYAGSTDTQYF
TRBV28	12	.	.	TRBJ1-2	TGTGCCAGCAGTCTCCCGGGGTATGGCTACACCTTC	CASSLPGYGYTF
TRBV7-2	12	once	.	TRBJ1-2	TGTGCCAGCAGCTTACAAAACTATGGCTACACCTTC	CASSLQNYGYTF
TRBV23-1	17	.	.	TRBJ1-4	TGCGCCAGCAGTCAAATCCTCCCGCCGGTGAGTAATGAAAAACTGTTTTTT	CASSQILPPVSNEKLFF
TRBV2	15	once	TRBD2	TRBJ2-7	TGTGCCAGCAGTTCTAGCGGGGGGGCCATATACGAGCAGTACTTC	CASSSSGGAIYEQYF
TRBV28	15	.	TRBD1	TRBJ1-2	TGTGCCAGCAGTTTCACAGGGGTCCGTAACTATGGCTACACCTTC	CASSFTGVRNYGYTF